This TCR beta chain is from a study of T cell changes during pregnancy in multiple sclerosis. Trimming took off 1 base at V and 3 bases at J, with 16 bases between the two ends. This CDR3 spans 16 amino acids. Germline loops: CDR1 LGHNA, CDR2 YNFKEQ. This clone has only one observation. The data were produced by immunoSEQ multiplex PCR, yet TCRdb's version contains in-frame clones alone and is incomplete. The sample consists of about 93,000 clones, about 92% of them appearing once. J is TRBJ2-7 and V is TRBV4-2, with D possibly TRBD1 on 6 matching bases. The source is a female donor with multiple sclerosis, enrolled in a pregnancy study. Here the sequenced sample was peripheral blood, taken after pregnancy. This CDR3 reads CASSQALRGRDYEQYF. In DNA, the CDR3 is TGTGCCAGCAGCCAAGCTCTGAGGGGGAGAGACTACGAGCAGTACTTC.